Described below is a single T cell receptor (beta chain) sequence and its context. This sample stems from a study of tumor-infiltrating lymphocytes in localized non-small cell lung cancer. TCRdb's table, derived via immunoSEQ multiplex PCR, lists solely in-frame clones and lacks some. The profile covers about 18,000 clones, with over 70% appearing a single time and approximately 4.9% taken by the ten largest. V was trimmed by 4 bases and J by 6 bases, leaving 12 bases between them. Germline CDR1 SGDLS, CDR2 YYNGEE. This CDR3 is 13 amino acids long. The specimen sequenced was lung tumor tissue. The sequence derives from a human donor with non-small cell lung cancer. V usage is TRBV9 and J usage is TRBJ2-3; no reliable D call. The CDR3 nucleotides are TGTGCCAGCAGCCCCCGACCTGGGGATACGCAGTATTTT. Translating gives CASSPRPGDTQYF. The variable domain in full, with the rest retrieved from reference TRBV9 and TRBJ2-3, is DSGVTQTPKHLITATGQRVTLRCSPRSGDLSVYWYQQSLDQGLQFLIQYYNGEERAKGNILERFSAQQFPDLHSELNLSSLELGDSALYFCASSPRPGDTQYFGPGTRLTVL.